These T cell receptor beta chains were read from a single sample in a study of human T cells and chemical hapten exposure. A single record per CDR3 protein comes from TCRdb applying MiXCR to the RACE reads. This table holds 180,000 or so distinct CDR3 sequences, about 14% found once. Source: whole blood, taken in connection with sensitization to the hapten diphenylcyclopropenone (DPC). These receptors all come from a woman in her 30s with alopecia areata. Some clones in this sample may be carry-over from other donors' samples. Each CDR3 is given with its conserved first and last residue. D genes are given only for firm matches. Rows give clone size only sometimes, using once, few, many, or a class for an expanded clone.

cdr3_nt	cdr3_aa	d_call	v_call	j_call	cdr3_length	clone_size
TGTGCCAGCAGTGAAGGGTCCAGGAAGGATAGCAATCAGCCCCAGCATTTT	CASSEGSRKDSNQPQHF	NA	TRBV6-1	TRBJ1-5	17	NA
TGTGCCAGCACCTCTTCCGGACAGGGGCGGGGTCTCGAGCAGTACTTC	CASTSSGQGRGLEQYF	TRBD1	TRBV28	TRBJ2-7	16	NA
TGCAGCGTTGTTCCAGGGGGTTCGAACACCGGGGAGCTGTTTTTT	CSVVPGGSNTGELFF	TRBD1	TRBV29-1	TRBJ2-2	15	few
TGCAGCGCCGCTATTGGGGATAACTATGGCTACACCTTC	CSAAIGDNYGYTF	NA	TRBV29-1	TRBJ1-2	13	few
TGTGCCAGCAGCTTAGGGGTCAATGAGCAGTTCTTC	CASSLGVNEQFF	NA	TRBV11-2	TRBJ2-1	12	NA
TGTGCCAGTAGTACTACCCTTTCAACTGGGGCCAACGTCCTGACTTTC	CASSTTLSTGANVLTF	NA	TRBV19	TRBJ2-6	16	few
TGTGCCAGCAGCAGGGGGCTTAACACTGAAGCTTTCTTT	CASSRGLNTEAFF	TRBD1	TRBV7-3	TRBJ1-1	13	few
TGTGCCAGGAGACTCTTAACGGTGATTAGCAATCAGCCCCAGCATTTT	CARRLLTVISNQPQHF	NA	TRBV27	TRBJ1-5	16	NA
TGTGCCAGCAAGGAAAGACAGATGAACACTGAAGCTTTCTTT	CASKERQMNTEAFF	NA	TRBV2	TRBJ1-1	14	few
TGTGCCAGCTCACCACCATTCGCAGATACGCAGTATTTT	CASSPPFADTQYF	NA	TRBV18	TRBJ2-3	13	NA
TGTGCCAGCAGCACCGGACAGTTCGGAAACACCATATATTTT	CASSTGQFGNTIYF	NA	TRBV7-9	TRBJ1-3	14	NA
TGTGCCAGCAGCCCGACTAGTACCTACAATGAGCAGTTCTTC	CASSPTSTYNEQFF	NA	TRBV3-1	TRBJ2-1	14	few
TGTGCCAGCAGTTTTCCCCCGCGGGGTCCTGAAGCTTTCTTT	CASSFPPRGPEAFF	NA	TRBV6-1	TRBJ1-1	14	many
TGTGCCACCAGCAGGGACATGAATGAAAAACTGTTTTTT	CATSRDMNEKLFF	NA	TRBV15	TRBJ1-4	13	few
TGTGCCAGCAGCTTGAACTGGGGCGACACTGAAGCTTTCTTT	CASSLNWGDTEAFF	NA	TRBV5-4	TRBJ1-1	14	few
TGTGCCAGCAGCCAAACGGGGCTCACAGATACGCAGTATTTT	CASSQTGLTDTQYF	NA	TRBV6-1	TRBJ2-3	14	NA
TGTGCCAGCAGCTTACCGGGGGTCGAAGAGACCCAGTACTTC	CASSLPGVEETQYF	NA	TRBV13	TRBJ2-5	14	NA
TGTGCCAGCAGCTTTGGACAAACGAACACTGAAGCTTTCTTT	CASSFGQTNTEAFF	NA	TRBV7-9	TRBJ1-1	14	few
TGTGCCAGCAGGTCCCGTCAGCCCCAGCATTTT	CASRSRQPQHF	NA	TRBV28	TRBJ1-5	11	NA
TGTGCCAGCTCACCGGCAGGGAACCCTAACTATGGCTACACCTTC	CASSPAGNPNYGYTF	NA	TRBV18	TRBJ1-2	15	many
TGCAGCGTTGACCCCAGCGGGAGGGCCGATGAGCAGTTCTTC	CSVDPSGRADEQFF	TRBD2	TRBV29-1	TRBJ2-1	14	NA
TGTGCCACGGCGGTGCTCACAGATACGCAGTATTTT	CATAVLTDTQYF	NA	TRBV28	TRBJ2-3	12	NA
TGCAGTGCTAGAGGAGGACAGGGGGCTTTTGGCTACACCTTC	CSARGGQGAFGYTF	TRBD1	TRBV20-1	TRBJ1-2	14	few
TGCGCCAGCAGAAAAGGGCCCACCGACAATGAGCAGTTCTTC	CASRKGPTDNEQFF	NA	TRBV5-1	TRBJ2-1	14	NA
TGTGCCAGCAGCCAAGAAGTTATCTTAGGATTGGACACTAACAATGAGCAGTTCTTC	CASSQEVILGLDTNNEQFF	NA	TRBV14	TRBJ2-1	19	NA
TGTGCCAGCAGCCAAGACCGGGGGGGACGGCAGTACTTC	CASSQDRGGRQYF	TRBD2	TRBV4-2	TRBJ2-7	13	NA
TGTGCCAGCAGTTTCTCCCGATTGAGCTACACTGAAGCTTTCTTT	CASSFSRLSYTEAFF	NA	TRBV28	TRBJ1-1	15	NA
TGCAGTGCTAGAGAGTGGAAAGGGCTGGGCAATCAGCCCCAGCATTTT	CSAREWKGLGNQPQHF	NA	TRBV20-1	TRBJ1-5	16	NA
TGTGCCAGCAGCCTCTTCCTGGGGACAGGGGCCAACGTCCTGACTTTC	CASSLFLGTGANVLTF	NA	TRBV11-2	TRBJ2-6	16	NA
TGTGCCAGCAATACCTGGGAGGGCGGGAAGTGGAACACTGAAGCTTTCTTT	CASNTWEGGKWNTEAFF	NA	TRBV12-3/TRBV12-4	TRBJ1-1	17	few
TGTGCCAGCAGTTCCTCAGGGGGCTGGGGTAATTCACCCCTCCACTTT	CASSSSGGWGNSPLHF	TRBD1	TRBV6-1	TRBJ1-6	16	few
TGTGCCAGCAGCTTAGGTGCGGACAGCACAGATACGCAGTATTTT	CASSLGADSTDTQYF	NA	TRBV7-9	TRBJ2-3	15	few
TGTGCCAGCAGCTTAGATCTGCTAGCGGGTACCCGGAGCTCCTACAATGAGCAGTTCTTC	CASSLDLLAGTRSSYNEQFF	TRBD2	TRBV11-2	TRBJ2-1	20	NA
TGCAGTGCTCTAGTTGGCACCGGGGAGCTGTTTTTT	CSALVGTGELFF	NA	TRBV20-1	TRBJ2-2	12	few
TGTGCCAGCAGCTTAGAGCAGCGGACAGCCACTTACGAGCAGTACTTC	CASSLEQRTATYEQYF	NA	TRBV11-1	TRBJ2-7	16	few
TGCAGTGCCCCAGGAGGGGCCGGCAATGAAAAACTGTTTTTT	CSAPGGAGNEKLFF	NA	TRBV20-1	TRBJ1-4	14	many
TGTGCCAGCAACGGGGCTAATGAAAAACTGTTTTTT	CASNGANEKLFF	NA	TRBV28	TRBJ1-4	12	few
TGTGCCAGCAGCTTAGGGGGGACTCAACAAGAGACCCAGTACTTC	CASSLGGTQQETQYF	NA	TRBV7-7	TRBJ2-5	15	NA
TGTGCCAGCAGCAACAGGGGCTACACTGAAGCTTTCTTT	CASSNRGYTEAFF	TRBD1	TRBV12-3/TRBV12-4	TRBJ1-1	13	many